A selection of T cell receptor beta chains follows, all from one sample in a study of blood T cell repertoires in COVID-19. TCRdb's copy holds only in-frame clones and misses some; the assay was immunoSEQ multiplex PCR. The profile shows hundreds of thousands of clones, just under 85% of them singletons. Material for sequencing was peripheral blood. The receptors were gathered from an elderly woman with acute or convalescent COVID-19. Both conserved end residues are part of each CDR3. A D gene is named only where the DNA matches it firmly. Size tells how often a clone was seen (once, few, many) or the class of an expanded clone, and some rows leave it out.

D: .
size: .
J: TRBJ2-2
V: TRBV28
CDR3: CASSFWGRTGELFF
DNA: TGTGCCAGCAGTTTCTGGGGGCGCACCGGGGAGCTGTTTTTT

D: .
size: .
J: TRBJ1-5
V: TRBV27
CDR3: CASSGGGWNNQPQHF
DNA: TGTGCCAGCAGTGGGGGGGGGTGGAACAATCAGCCCCAGCATTTT

D: .
size: .
J: TRBJ2-7
V: TRBV7-9
CDR3: CASSQQAIGREQYF
DNA: TGTGCCAGCAGCCAACAGGCTATCGGACGCGAGCAGTACTTC

D: TRBD2
size: .
J: TRBJ2-3
V: TRBV29-1
CDR3: CSSGLAGGIDTQYF
DNA: TGCAGCTCGGGACTAGCGGGGGGGATAGATACGCAGTATTTT

D: .
size: .
J: TRBJ2-7
V: TRBV30
CDR3: CAWSPGTVGEQYF
DNA: TGTGCCTGGAGCCCCGGTACTGTCGGCGAGCAGTACTTC

D: TRBD1
size: .
J: TRBJ1-2
V: TRBV11-2
CDR3: CASSLTGGKLYGYTF
DNA: TGTGCCAGCAGCTTAACAGGGGGGAAACTCTATGGCTACACCTTC

D: TRBD2
size: few
J: TRBJ2-7
V: TRBV7-9
CDR3: CASSLVFGGGGNEQYF
DNA: TGTGCCAGCAGCTTAGTTTTCGGCGGGGGAGGGAACGAGCAGTACTTC

D: TRBD1
size: many
J: TRBJ2-7
V: TRBV10-2
CDR3: CASSSRDRGAYEQYF
DNA: TGCGCCAGCAGTTCCCGGGACAGGGGGGCCTACGAGCAGTACTTC

D: .
size: .
J: TRBJ2-5
V: TRBV6-5
CDR3: CASSYAGPERETQYF
DNA: TGTGCCAGCAGTTACGCGGGACCCGAGCGAGAGACCCAGTACTTC

D: TRBD1
size: .
J: TRBJ1-2
V: TRBV11-2
CDR3: CASSPDRANYGYTF
DNA: TGTGCCAGCAGCCCAGACAGGGCTAACTATGGCTACACCTTC

D: .
size: .
J: TRBJ1-2
V: TRBV7-8
CDR3: CASSLAVPGYTF
DNA: TGTGCCAGCAGCTTAGCCGTCCCTGGCTACACCTTC

D: .
size: .
J: TRBJ2-2
V: TRBV19
CDR3: CASSIDLKGGFTGELFF
DNA: TGTGCCAGTAGTATAGATCTTAAAGGAGGGTTCACCGGGGAGCTGTTTTTT

D: TRBD2
size: .
J: TRBJ2-1
V: TRBV6-5
CDR3: CATRAGGRYNEQFF
DNA: TGTGCCACGCGAGCGGGGGGGCGGTACAATGAGCAGTTCTTC

D: .
size: .
J: TRBJ1-2
V: TRBV3-1/TRBV3-2
CDR3: CASSPQGGVNYGYTF
DNA: TGTGCCAGCAGCCCCCAGGGAGGGGTTAACTATGGCTACACCTTC

D: .
size: .
J: TRBJ2-7
V: TRBV2
CDR3: CASSVGLQGTYEQYF
DNA: TGTGCCAGCAGTGTTGGCTTACAGGGAACCTACGAGCAGTACTTC

D: TRBD1
size: few
J: TRBJ1-6
V: TRBV2
CDR3: CASSFRQGESPLHF
DNA: TGTGCCAGCAGTTTCCGACAGGGGGAGTCACCCCTCCACTTT

D: .
size: .
J: TRBJ1-4
V: TRBV12-3/TRBV12-4
CDR3: CASSLREKLFF
DNA: TGTGCCAGCAGTTTGAGAGAAAAACTGTTTTTT

D: .
size: .
J: TRBJ2-3
V: TRBV24-1
CDR3: CATSDVAERRDTQYF
DNA: TGTGCCACCAGTGATGTGGCCGAACGGCGGGATACGCAGTATTTT

D: .
size: .
J: TRBJ2-7
V: TRBV18
CDR3: CASSPDRSGYEQYF
DNA: TGTGCCAGCTCACCCGACAGGTCTGGCTACGAGCAGTACTTC

D: .
size: .
J: TRBJ2-1
V: TRBV30
CDR3: CAWRSGVAYNEQFF
DNA: TGTGCCTGGAGATCCGGGGTGGCGTACAATGAGCAGTTCTTC

D: .
size: .
J: TRBJ1-1
V: TRBV2
CDR3: CASSEDRNTEAFF
DNA: TGTGCCAGCAGTGAAGACAGGAACACTGAAGCTTTCTTT

D: TRBD1
size: .
J: TRBJ1-2
V: TRBV3-1/TRBV3-2
CDR3: CASSLTGQGYYGYTF
DNA: TGTGCCAGCAGCCTAACAGGACAGGGGTACTATGGCTACACCTTC

D: .
size: .
J: TRBJ2-7
V: TRBV4-1
CDR3: CASSQGQQSSYEQYF
DNA: TGCGCCAGCAGCCAAGGTCAACAGAGCTCCTACGAGCAGTACTTC

D: .
size: .
J: TRBJ2-1
V: TRBV7-3
CDR3: CASSSPNEQFF
DNA: TGTGCCAGCAGCTCCCCGAATGAGCAGTTCTTC

D: .
size: .
J: TRBJ2-2
V: TRBV3-1/TRBV3-2
CDR3: CASSQGLGGELFF
DNA: TGTGCCAGCAGCCAGGGTCTAGGCGGGGAGCTGTTTTTT

D: TRBD1
size: .
J: TRBJ1-4
V: TRBV28
CDR3: CASSFPTGGNEKLFF
DNA: TGTGCCAGCAGTTTTCCCACAGGGGGTAATGAAAAACTGTTTTTT

D: TRBD2
size: .
J: TRBJ2-7
V: TRBV6-5
CDR3: CATERGPTSYEQYF
DNA: TGTGCCACCGAGCGGGGACCTACCTCCTACGAGCAGTACTTC

D: .
size: .
J: TRBJ1-5
V: TRBV2
CDR3: CASSQRRGTDQPQHF
DNA: TGTGCCAGCAGTCAGAGACGCGGCACCGATCAGCCCCAGCATTTT

D: .
size: .
J: TRBJ1-2
V: TRBV19
CDR3: CASSIRYRDSPYGYTF
DNA: TGTGCCAGTAGTATTCGGTACCGGGACTCGCCCTATGGCTACACCTTC

D: .
size: .
J: TRBJ2-2
V: TRBV4-2
CDR3: CASSRGGQNTGELFF
DNA: TGTGCCAGCAGCCGGGGGGGCCAGAACACCGGGGAGCTGTTTTTT

D: TRBD1
size: .
J: TRBJ1-2
V: TRBV12-3/TRBV12-4
CDR3: CASSGDRGGGYTF
DNA: TGTGCCAGCAGCGGGGACAGGGGTGGTGGCTACACCTTC

D: .
size: .
J: TRBJ1-1
V: TRBV9
CDR3: CASSAGHLNTEAFF
DNA: TGTGCCAGCAGCGCGGGACACCTTAACACTGAAGCTTTCTTT

D: .
size: .
J: TRBJ2-7
V: TRBV6-2/TRBV6-3
CDR3: CASSYSSGPSYEQYF
DNA: TGTGCCAGCAGTTACTCTTCGGGTCCTTCCTACGAGCAGTACTTC

D: .
size: .
J: TRBJ2-7
V: TRBV28
CDR3: CASSLEQKAYEQYF
DNA: TGTGCCAGCAGTTTGGAACAGAAAGCCTACGAGCAGTACTTC

D: .
size: .
J: TRBJ1-1
V: TRBV2
CDR3: CASSERTENTEAFF
DNA: TGTGCCAGCAGTGAGCGGACAGAGAACACTGAAGCTTTCTTT

D: .
size: .
J: TRBJ1-1
V: TRBV12-3/TRBV12-4
CDR3: CASSIRNDVGAFF
DNA: TGTGCCAGCAGTATCAGGAATGACGTCGGAGCTTTCTTT

D: .
size: .
J: TRBJ1-4
V: TRBV5-1
CDR3: CASSLGEGANEKLFF
DNA: TGCGCCAGCAGCTTGGGGGAGGGCGCTAATGAAAAACTGTTTTTT

D: .
size: .
J: TRBJ2-3
V: TRBV3-1/TRBV3-2
CDR3: CASSNLAGGLTDTQYF
DNA: TGTGCCAGCAGCAATCTCGCTGGGGGCCTCACAGATACGCAGTATTTT

D: .
size: once
J: TRBJ1-5
V: TRBV12-3/TRBV12-4
CDR3: CASSLGGQPQHF
DNA: TGTGCCAGCAGTTTAGGCGGTCAGCCCCAGCATTTT

D: TRBD1
size: .
J: TRBJ2-7
V: TRBV5-1
CDR3: CASSEQGPRSYEQYF
DNA: TGCGCCAGCAGCGAACAGGGGCCTCGCTCCTACGAGCAGTACTTC

D: .
size: .
J: TRBJ2-1
V: TRBV28
CDR3: CASSLDTGSYNEQFF
DNA: TGTGCCAGCAGTTTGGACACGGGCTCCTACAATGAGCAGTTCTTC